This TCR beta chain was sequenced for a study of control samples from healthy donors and cancer patients. The protocol was immunoSEQ multiplex PCR, while the TCRdb copy is restricted to in-frame clones and leaves out a portion. The repertoire holds around 28,000 clones, approximately 90% seen once, with more than 1.5% in the top ten. CDR1 is MNHEY and CDR2 is SMNVEV in the germline V gene (reference sequence). The CDR3 has 16 amino acids. Trimming removed 5 bases at V and 2 bases at J, with 15 bases between. The sample comprised PBMCs. The sequence came from a woman in her 40s with lung cancer. This chain joins TRBV27 and TRBJ2-2; D is perhaps TRBD1 (6 bases). The chain's CDR3 is CASSRDPGHNTGELFF. The CDR3, as DNA: TGTGCCAGCAGTCGGGACCCGGGACACAACACCGGGGAGCTGTTTTTT.